The sample holds a few counts of the clone carrying this T cell receptor beta chain. The antigen remains undetermined. Criteria for exclusion of patients were uncontrolled infection, other autoimmune disease, pregnancy or lactation. Trimming at V came to 4 bases and at J to 3 bases, leaving 5 bases not matched to a gene. This CDR3 region has 15 residues. Germline CDR1 is ENHRY and CDR2 is SYGVKD. The data derive from a study of T cells in Graves' hyperthyroidism and ophthalmopathy. For the study at large: Any treatment followed the collection of peripheral blood at initial diagnosis.

Findings of the study overall: Among clonotypes expanded in thyroid above 0.001, most were also found in blood.

Researchers took RNA transcripts and amplified the TCR beta CDR3 regions from them. HTBI primers drove first-round RT-PCR of the TCR CDR3. MiXCR, applied by TCRdb to the multiplex PCR reads, yields one record per CDR3 protein. Among hundreds of thousands of distinct CDR3 sequences listed, less than 25% were seen once. This sequence joins TRBV10-3 and TRBJ1-4, with 7 bases matching TRBD1. The sequencing sample was made of blood. The TCR originated in a man aged 30-40 years with Graves' ophthalmopathy. The CDR3 DNA reads TGTGCCATCAGTGCGGACAGGTCGGCTAATGAAAAACTGTTTTTT. Translated: CAISADRSANEKLFF.